Below are 24 T cell receptor beta chains sequenced from a single sample in a study of PD-1 blockade in mismatch repair-deficient tumors. The method was immunoSEQ multiplex PCR; TCRdb's version includes in-frame clones alone and lacks a portion of them. This sample has about 9,800 clones; around 86% occur once, and the top ten carry around 20%. Their antigen targets remain unknown. Time point indicated: roughly nine-day in vitro stimulation with candidate neoantigen peptide 2. Material: cells cultured in vitro, obtained from a patient treated with pembrolizumab. These receptors all come from an adult with mismatch repair-deficient cancer.

The CDR3 DNA reads as TGTGCCAGCAGCGTAGCTGGGGCTAGCGGGAGTAGAGATACGCAGTATTTT. Translation gives CASSVAGASGSRDTQYF. The chain recombines TRBV9 with TRBJ2-3, with 10 bases that match TRBD2. Germline trimming cut 0 bases from V and 5 bases from J; bases unmatched to any gene: 9. The CDR3 contains 17 residues. The germline gives CDR1 SGDLS, CDR2 YYNGEE.

This chain links TRBV4-1 with TRBJ2-7; 14 positions match TRBD2. Germline V CDR1 and CDR2: MGHRA, YSYEKL. The CDR3 consists of 17 residues. With V trimmed by 0 bases and J by 2 bases, 3 bases remained unmatched. CDR3 protein: CASSQDRGLAGAYEQYF. CDR3 DNA: TGCGCCAGCAGCCAAGATCGGGGACTAGCGGGGGCCTACGAGCAGTACTTC.

The V and J genes are TRBV6-6 and TRBJ1-1, with D possibly TRBD1 on 5 matching bases. The germline CDR1 and CDR2 sequences are MNHNY and SVGAGI (reference sequence). CDR3 length: 14 amino acids. V gave up 2 bases and J gave up 0 bases, with 7 bases separating them. CDR3: CASSYQGLNTEAFF. Written as DNA, the CDR3 is TGTGCCAGCAGTTACCAGGGTTTGAACACTGAAGCTTTCTTT.

The chain couples TRBV28 to TRBJ1-5; D is perhaps TRBD1 (6 bases). The length of the CDR3 is 15 residues. CDR1 is MDHEN and CDR2 is SYDVKM in the germline V gene. V dropped 5 bases and J dropped 0 bases, with 11 bases sitting between them. In DNA form, the CDR3 reads TGTGCCAGCAGTGGGGGCTACTATAGCAATCAGCCCCAGCATTTT. Its translation is CASSGGYYSNQPQHF.

This clone was observed a single time. V is TRBV28 and J is TRBJ2-4; either TRBD1 or TRBD2 may fit D (5 bases each). The germline V gene encodes CDR1 MDHEN and CDR2 SYDVKM. This CDR3 has 16 amino acids. With 6 bases removed from V and 3 bases from J, the gap between germline ends came to 18 bases. CDR3: CASRGTIGEGKNIQYF. The CDR3 DNA sequence: TGTGCCAGCAGGGGGACGATCGGAGAAGGCAAAAACATTCAGTACTTC.

In DNA, the CDR3 is TGTGCCAGCAGACAGGGGGGGATGAACACTGAAGCTTTCTTT. Translation gives CASRQGGMNTEAFF. J is TRBJ1-1 and V is TRBV7-3; TRBD1 matches 8 bases. With V trimmed by 6 bases and J by 0 bases, 3 bases remained unmatched. The CDR3 covers 14 residues. CDR1 and CDR2 (germline): SGHTA, FQGTGA.

The chain has TRBV11-2 and TRBJ1-5; unclear D gene. Trimming shortened V by 5 bases and J by 8 bases, and 22 bases separated the two germline ends. Germline-derived CDR1 and CDR2 are SGHAT and FQNNGV. The CDR3 consists of 16 residues. The CDR3 loop reads CASSPNPTPYSEPQHF. DNA for the CDR3: TGTGCCAGCAGCCCGAACCCCACACCTTACTCTGAGCCCCAGCATTTT.

The chain is built from TRBV5-5 and TRBJ1-2, with D tentatively TRBD1 (5 bases). This CDR3 comprises 14 residues. CDR1 is SGHKS, CDR2 YYEKEE, per germline (reference sequence). Trimming removed 2 bases at V and 5 bases at J, with 13 bases between. The CDR3 DNA sequence: TGTGCCAGCAGCTTTACGCAGGGTGCTTATGGCTACACCTTC. Amino acids: CASSFTQGAYGYTF.

J is TRBJ2-5 and V is TRBV7-8; TRBD2 matches 10 bases. CDR3 size: 19 residues. Germline V gene data show CDR1 as SGHVS and CDR2 as FQNEAQ. Losses at the gene ends were 4 bases for V and 5 bases for J; bases not matched to a gene: 19. The CDR3 protein is CASSSPRSSGRGKGETQYF. CDR3 nucleotide sequence: TGTGCCAGCAGCTCCCCACGTTCTAGCGGGAGAGGGAAAGGGGAGACCCAGTACTTC.

The chain recombines TRBV29-1 with TRBJ2-7; no definite D call. Germline loops: CDR1 SQVTM, CDR2 ANQGSEA. The CDR3 has 13 amino acids. V shed 0 bases and J shed 4 bases, with 10 bases lying between them. CDR3 loop: CSVEDRMEYEQYF. DNA of the CDR3: TGCAGCGTTGAAGATCGGATGGAATACGAGCAGTACTTC.

The chain links TRBV6-6 to TRBJ2-1, with 10 bases fitting TRBD2. The V gene end was trimmed by 8 bases and the J gene end by 1 base; junction bases not matched to a gene: 8. The germline V gene has CDR1 MNHNY and CDR2 SVGAGI (reference sequence). CDR3 length equals 16 residues. In nucleotides, the CDR3 is TGTGCCAGCCAGTCCGCAGCGGGAGGGTCCTACAATGAGCAGTTCTTC. This codes for CASQSAAGGSYNEQFF.

The chain carries TRBV27 and TRBJ2-1; D might be TRBD1 (5 bases). The germline V gene encodes CDR1 MNHEY and CDR2 SMNVEV (reference sequence). The CDR3 is 15 amino acids. Between the trimmed V and J ends, which lost 5 bases and 8 bases, there was a span of 19 bases. CDR3 coding DNA: TGTGCCAGCAGTCAGAGCAGGGAAGGGGTCCATGAGCAGTTCTTC. Its protein is CASSQSREGVHEQFF.

This sequence joins TRBV19 and TRBJ2-7; D gene unclear. The CDR3 is 13 amino acids. The V and J ends lost 2 bases and 7 bases respectively, with 12 bases between them. Germline CDR1 and CDR2: LNHDA and SQIVND (reference sequence). The CDR3 here is CASSISRASEQYF. The CDR3, as DNA: TGTGCCAGTAGTATAAGTAGGGCATCGGAGCAGTACTTC.

This chain links TRBV5-1 with TRBJ2-1; either TRBD1 or TRBD2 may supply D (5 bases each). CDR1 SGHRS and CDR2 YFSETQ come from the germline V gene. V was pared by 0 bases and J by 10 bases, with 14 bases between. The CDR3 consists of 14 residues. CDR3 residues: CASSLVGGTYEQFF. CDR3 sequence (DNA): TGCGCCAGCAGCTTGGTTGGGGGAACTTACGAGCAGTTCTTC.

V usage is TRBV7-3 and J usage is TRBJ2-4; a possible D gene is TRBD2 (5 bases). The CDR3 contains 15 residues. The ends were cut back, 2 bases at V and 6 bases at J, with 14 bases in the middle. From germline, CDR1 is SGHTA and CDR2 FQGTGA. CDR3 nucleotides: TGTGCCAGCAGCTTATACCTGGGAGTCGGAAACATTCAGTACTTC. Protein product: CASSLYLGVGNIQYF.

CDR3: CASSLEGLAGEETQYF. CDR3 DNA: TGCGCCAGCAGCTTGGAGGGACTAGCGGGAGAAGAGACCCAGTACTTC. The chain is built from TRBV5-1 and TRBJ2-5, with 14 positions matching TRBD2. The germline gives CDR1 SGHRS, CDR2 YFSETQ. The J segment lost 3 bases and the V segment lost 0 bases, leaving 1 base of the junction unmatched. The CDR3 has 16 residues.

The V call is TRBV2, the J call TRBJ2-3, with D perhaps matching TRBD1 or TRBD2 (6 bases each). There are 16 residues in the CDR3. Trimming removed 3 bases from V and 4 bases from J, with 17 bases in between. Germline CDR1 is SNHLY and CDR2 is FYNNEI. The DNA of the CDR3 is TGTGCCAGCAGTGACATAGGGGGTGGAGGGGCAGATACGCAGTATTTT. Its protein product is CASSDIGGGGADTQYF.

This chain connects TRBV19 to TRBJ2-1; the match to TRBD2 covers 10 bases. CDR1 is LNHDA and CDR2 is SQIVND in the germline V gene (reference sequence). The CDR3 totals 15 residues. The V segment lost 5 bases and the J segment 4 bases; nucleotides outside the gene matches: 5. Here the CDR3 DNA reads TGTGCCAGTAGTGGGTGGACTAGCGGTTACAATGAGCAGTTCTTC. It codes for CASSGWTSGYNEQFF.

The table lists this clone with a count of one. The V gene is TRBV2, the J gene TRBJ2-7, with D unresolved. This CDR3 region has 12 residues. Per the germline V gene, CDR1 is SNHLY and CDR2 is FYNNEI. Trimming pared 4 bases from V and 3 bases from J, leaving 7 bases between. This CDR3 is CASSVGIYEQYF. The DNA for the CDR3 is TGTGCCAGCAGTGTTGGCATCTACGAGCAGTACTTC.

V is TRBV18 and J is TRBJ1-5, with D unresolved. Trimming took off 4 bases at V and 9 bases at J, with 13 bases between the two ends. The CDR3 extends over 13 amino acids. Germline values: CDR1 KGHSH, CDR2 LQKENI. The CDR3 is CASSQEAAGPQHF. CDR3 DNA: TGTGCCAGCTCACAGGAGGCCGCGGGGCCCCAGCATTTT.

The chain uses TRBV4-1 and TRBJ1-5, with TRBD1 as a possible D gene (5 bases). CDR3 size: 16 residues. V shed 2 bases and J shed 3 bases, with 14 bases lying between them. Germline values: CDR1 MGHRA, CDR2 YSYEKL. CDR3 loop: CASSQRLRQLNQPQHF. The CDR3 bases are TGCGCCAGCAGCCAAAGATTAAGACAGCTCAATCAGCCCCAGCATTTT.

The chain has TRBV19 and TRBJ1-4; D may be TRBD1 (5 bases). The CDR3 spans 15 residues. The germline V gene encodes CDR1 LNHDA and CDR2 SQIVND (reference sequence). V was cut by 1 base and J by 7 bases, with 13 bases left in between. The CDR3 DNA is TGTGCCAGTAGTATAGGGGGCCAAGGGAGTGAAAAACTGTTTTTT. This codes for CASSIGGQGSEKLFF.

The chain employs TRBV29-1 and TRBJ1-2, with D possibly TRBD1 on 6 matching bases. The CDR3 runs to 12 residues. The germline V gene encodes CDR1 SQVTM and CDR2 ANQGSEA. Trimming cost V 5 bases and J 7 bases, with 14 bases left between them. CDR3 in DNA: TGCAGCGTTTCAACCACAGGGCTTGGCTACACCTTC. Translation: CSVSTTGLGYTF. Using reference TRBV29-1 and TRBJ1-2 for the parts outside the CDR3, the full variable domain is SAVISQKPSRDICQRGTSLTIQCQVDSQVTMMFWYRQQPGQSLTLIATANQGSEATYESGFVIDKFPISRPNLTFSTLTVSNMSPEDSSIYLCSVSTTGLGYTFGSGTRLTVV.

This clone was counted a few times. The chain combines TRBV29-1 with TRBJ1-1; 7 bases align to TRBD1. Per germline, CDR1 SQVTM and CDR2 ANQGSEA. CDR3 length: 13 residues. Germline trimming cut 7 bases from V and 1 base from J; bases unmatched to any gene: 6. In DNA, the CDR3 is TGCAGCGGAGGGACAGTGGCGAACACTGAAGCTTTCTTT. This gives the protein CSGGTVANTEAFF.